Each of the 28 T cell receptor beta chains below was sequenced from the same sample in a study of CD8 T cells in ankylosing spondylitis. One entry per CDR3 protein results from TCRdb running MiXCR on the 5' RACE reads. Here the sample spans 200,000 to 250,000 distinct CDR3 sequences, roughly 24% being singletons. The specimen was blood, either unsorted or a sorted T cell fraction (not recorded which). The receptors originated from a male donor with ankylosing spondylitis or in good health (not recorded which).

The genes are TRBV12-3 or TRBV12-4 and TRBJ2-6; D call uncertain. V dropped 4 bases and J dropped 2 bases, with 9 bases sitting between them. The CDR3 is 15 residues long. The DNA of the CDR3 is TGTGCCAGCAGTTCCAAGACGACTGGGGCCAACGTCCTGACTTTC. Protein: CASSSKTTGANVLTF.

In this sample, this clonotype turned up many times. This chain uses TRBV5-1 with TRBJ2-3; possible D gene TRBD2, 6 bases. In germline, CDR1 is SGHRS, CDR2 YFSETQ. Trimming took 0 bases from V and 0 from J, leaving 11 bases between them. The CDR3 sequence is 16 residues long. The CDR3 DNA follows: TGCGCCAGCAGCTTGGGGGCTAGCGATAGCACAGATACGCAGTATTTT. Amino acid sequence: CASSLGASDSTDTQYF.

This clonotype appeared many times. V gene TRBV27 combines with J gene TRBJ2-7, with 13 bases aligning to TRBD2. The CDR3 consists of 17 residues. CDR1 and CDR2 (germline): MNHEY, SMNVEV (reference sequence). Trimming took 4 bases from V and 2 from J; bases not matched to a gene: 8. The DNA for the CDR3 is TGTGCCAGCAGTTCACCCTCGGGACTAGCGGGGACCTACGAGCAGTACTTC. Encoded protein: CASSSPSGLAGTYEQYF.

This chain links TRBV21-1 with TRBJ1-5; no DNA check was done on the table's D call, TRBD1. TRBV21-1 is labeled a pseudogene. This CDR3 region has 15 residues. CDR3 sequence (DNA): TGTGCCAGCATCCCAAGTAGAGTGTCCTATCAGCCCCAGCATTTT. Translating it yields CASIPSRVSYQPQHF.

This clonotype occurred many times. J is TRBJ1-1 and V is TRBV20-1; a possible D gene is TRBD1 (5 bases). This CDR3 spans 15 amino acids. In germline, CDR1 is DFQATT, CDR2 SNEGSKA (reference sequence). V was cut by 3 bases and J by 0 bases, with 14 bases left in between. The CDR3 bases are TGCAGTGCTAGTGTAGGTGGGGGGTTGAACACTGAAGCTTTCTTT. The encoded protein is CSASVGGGLNTEAFF.

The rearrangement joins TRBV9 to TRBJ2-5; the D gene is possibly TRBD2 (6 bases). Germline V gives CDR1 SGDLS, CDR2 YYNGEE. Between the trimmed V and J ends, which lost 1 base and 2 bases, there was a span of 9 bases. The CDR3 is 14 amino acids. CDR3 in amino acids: CASSVSSVQETQYF. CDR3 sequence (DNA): TGTGCCAGCAGCGTATCTAGCGTACAAGAGACCCAGTACTTC.

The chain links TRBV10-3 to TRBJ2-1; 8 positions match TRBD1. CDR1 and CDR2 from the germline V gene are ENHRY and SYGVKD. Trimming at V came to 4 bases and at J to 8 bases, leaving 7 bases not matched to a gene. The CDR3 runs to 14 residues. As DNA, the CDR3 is TGTGCCATCAGTGGCGACAGGGGAGGCGATGAGCAGTTCTTC. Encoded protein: CAISGDRGGDEQFF.

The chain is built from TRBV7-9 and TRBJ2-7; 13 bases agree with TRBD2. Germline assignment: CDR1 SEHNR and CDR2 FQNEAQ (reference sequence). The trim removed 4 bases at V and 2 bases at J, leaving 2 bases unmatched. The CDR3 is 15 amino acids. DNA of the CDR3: TGTGCCAGCAGCTGGACTAGCGGGAGACCCTACGAGCAGTACTTC. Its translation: CASSWTSGRPYEQYF. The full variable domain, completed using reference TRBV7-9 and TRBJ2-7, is DTGVSQNPRHKITKRGQNVTFRCDPISEHNRLYWYRQTLGQGPEFLTYFQNEAQLEKSRLLSDRFSAERPKGSFSTLEIQRTEQGDSAMYLCASSWTSGRPYEQYFGPGTRLTVT.

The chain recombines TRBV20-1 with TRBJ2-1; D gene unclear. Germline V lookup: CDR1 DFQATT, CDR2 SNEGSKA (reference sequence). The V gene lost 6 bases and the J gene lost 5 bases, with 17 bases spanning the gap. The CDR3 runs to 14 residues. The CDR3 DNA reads TGCAGTGCCTACGACCCCTATCACAACAATGAGCAGTTCTTC. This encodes CSAYDPYHNNEQFF.

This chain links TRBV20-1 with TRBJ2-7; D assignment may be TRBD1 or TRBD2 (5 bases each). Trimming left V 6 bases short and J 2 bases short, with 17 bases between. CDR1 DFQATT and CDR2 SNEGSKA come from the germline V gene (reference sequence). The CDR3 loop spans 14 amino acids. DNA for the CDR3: TGCAGTGCGCCCAGGGACGGGGTCACCTACGAGCAGTACTTC. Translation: CSAPRDGVTYEQYF.

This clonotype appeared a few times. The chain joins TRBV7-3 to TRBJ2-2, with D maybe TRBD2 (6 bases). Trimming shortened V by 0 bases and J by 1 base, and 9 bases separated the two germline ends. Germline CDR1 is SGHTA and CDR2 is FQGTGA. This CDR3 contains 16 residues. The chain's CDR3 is CASSLTSGGNTGELFF. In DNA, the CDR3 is TGTGCCAGCAGCTTAACTAGCGGAGGGAACACCGGGGAGCTGTTTTTT.

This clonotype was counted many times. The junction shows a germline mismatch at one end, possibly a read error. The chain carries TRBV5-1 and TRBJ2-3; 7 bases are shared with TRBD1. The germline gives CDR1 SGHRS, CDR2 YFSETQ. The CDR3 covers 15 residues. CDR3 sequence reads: CASSLDGQGTDTQYF. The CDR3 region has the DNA TGTGCCAGCAGCTTAGATGGACAGGGCACAGATACGCAGTATTTT.

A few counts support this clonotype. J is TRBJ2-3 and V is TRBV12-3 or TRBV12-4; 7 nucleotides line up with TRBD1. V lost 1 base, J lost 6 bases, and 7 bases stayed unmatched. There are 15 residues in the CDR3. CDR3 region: CASSLGRGTSDTQYF. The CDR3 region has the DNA TGTGCCAGCAGTTTAGGCAGGGGGACATCCGATACGCAGTATTTT.

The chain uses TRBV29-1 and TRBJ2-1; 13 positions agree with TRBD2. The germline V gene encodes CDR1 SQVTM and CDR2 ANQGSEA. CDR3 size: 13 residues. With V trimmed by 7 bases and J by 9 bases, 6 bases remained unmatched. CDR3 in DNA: TGCAGCGGCGAACTAGCGGGAGGGACTGAGCAGTTCTTC. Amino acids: CSGELAGGTEQFF.

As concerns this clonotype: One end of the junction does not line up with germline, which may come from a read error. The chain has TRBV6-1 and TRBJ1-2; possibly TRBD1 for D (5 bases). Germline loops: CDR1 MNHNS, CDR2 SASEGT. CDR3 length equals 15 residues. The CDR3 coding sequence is TGTGCCAGCATCCCCGGGACTTCGCTCAACTCTGGCTACACCTTC. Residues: CASIPGTSLNSGYTF.

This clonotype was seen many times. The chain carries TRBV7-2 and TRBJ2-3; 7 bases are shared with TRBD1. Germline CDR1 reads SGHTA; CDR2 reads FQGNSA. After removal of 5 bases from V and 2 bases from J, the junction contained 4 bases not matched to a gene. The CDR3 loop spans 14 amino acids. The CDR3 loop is CASSPGTATDTQYF. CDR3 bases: TGTGCCAGCAGCCCGGGGACAGCCACAGATACGCAGTATTTT.

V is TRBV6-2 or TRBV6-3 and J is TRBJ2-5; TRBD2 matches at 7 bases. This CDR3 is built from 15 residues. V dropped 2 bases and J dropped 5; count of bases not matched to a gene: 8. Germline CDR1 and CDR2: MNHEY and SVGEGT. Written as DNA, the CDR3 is TGTGCCAGCAGTTACCGTAGCGGGCTCGGGGAGACCCAGTACTTC. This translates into CASSYRSGLGETQYF.

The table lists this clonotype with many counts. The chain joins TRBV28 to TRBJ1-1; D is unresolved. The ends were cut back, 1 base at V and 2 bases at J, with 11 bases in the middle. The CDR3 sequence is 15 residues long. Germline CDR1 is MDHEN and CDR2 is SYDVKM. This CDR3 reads CASSLLYPANTEAFF. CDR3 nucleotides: TGTGCCAGCAGTTTATTATACCCAGCTAACACTGAAGCTTTCTTT.

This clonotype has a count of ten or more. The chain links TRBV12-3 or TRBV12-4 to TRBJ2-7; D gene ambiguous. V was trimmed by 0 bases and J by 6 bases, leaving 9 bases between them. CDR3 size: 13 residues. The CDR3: CASSLAWGSEQYF. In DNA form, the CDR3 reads TGTGCCAGCAGTTTAGCATGGGGAAGCGAGCAGTACTTC.

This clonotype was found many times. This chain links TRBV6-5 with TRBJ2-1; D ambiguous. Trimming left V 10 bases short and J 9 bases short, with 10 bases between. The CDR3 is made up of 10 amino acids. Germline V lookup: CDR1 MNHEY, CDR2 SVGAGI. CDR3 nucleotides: TGTGCCACCACTCCCAGTGAGCAGTTCTTC. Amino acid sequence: CATTPSEQFF.

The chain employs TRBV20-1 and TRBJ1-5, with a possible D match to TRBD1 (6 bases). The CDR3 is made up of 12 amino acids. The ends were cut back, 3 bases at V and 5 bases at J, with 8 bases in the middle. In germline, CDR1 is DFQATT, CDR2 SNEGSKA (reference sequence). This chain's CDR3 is CSASQGYQPQHF. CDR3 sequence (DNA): TGCAGTGCTAGCCAGGGGTATCAGCCCCAGCATTTT.

The CDR3 DNA reads as TGCAGCGTTCCGCGCGGGGGAAAAAAGCAGTATTTT. It encodes CSVPRGGKKQYF. V and J are TRBV29-1 and TRBJ2-3; 7 positions match TRBD2. The CDR3 consists of 12 residues. The germline V gene encodes CDR1 SQVTM and CDR2 ANQGSEA. With 5 bases clipped from V and 11 bases from J, the junction kept 10 bases outside the gene matches.

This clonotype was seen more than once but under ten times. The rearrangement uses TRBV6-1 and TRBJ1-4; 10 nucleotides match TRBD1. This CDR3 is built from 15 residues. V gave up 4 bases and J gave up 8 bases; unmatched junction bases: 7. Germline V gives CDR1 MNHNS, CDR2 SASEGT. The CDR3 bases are TGTGCCAGCAGTGCTCGACAGGGGGCTAGGGAAAAACTGTTTTTT. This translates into CASSARQGAREKLFF.

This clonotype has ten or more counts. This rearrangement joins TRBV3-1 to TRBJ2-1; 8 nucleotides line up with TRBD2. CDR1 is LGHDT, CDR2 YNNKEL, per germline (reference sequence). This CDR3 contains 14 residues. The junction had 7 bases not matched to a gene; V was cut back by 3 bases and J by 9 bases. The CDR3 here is CASSHSGGPGEQFF. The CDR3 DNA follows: TGTGCCAGCAGCCACTCGGGAGGGCCTGGTGAGCAGTTCTTC.

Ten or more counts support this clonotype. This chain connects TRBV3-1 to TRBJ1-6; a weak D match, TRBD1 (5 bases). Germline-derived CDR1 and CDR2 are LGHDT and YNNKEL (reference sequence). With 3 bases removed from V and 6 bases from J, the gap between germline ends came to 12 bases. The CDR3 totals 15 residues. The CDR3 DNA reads TGTGCCAGCAGCCAGTGGGGCAGGTCTAATTCACCCCTCCACTTT. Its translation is CASSQWGRSNSPLHF.

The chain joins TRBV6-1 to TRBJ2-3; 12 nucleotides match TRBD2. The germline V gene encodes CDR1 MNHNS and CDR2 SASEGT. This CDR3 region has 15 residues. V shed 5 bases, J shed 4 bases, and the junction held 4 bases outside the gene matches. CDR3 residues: CASSRLAGVSDTQYF. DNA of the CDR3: TGTGCCAGCAGTAGACTAGCGGGAGTCTCAGATACGCAGTATTTT.

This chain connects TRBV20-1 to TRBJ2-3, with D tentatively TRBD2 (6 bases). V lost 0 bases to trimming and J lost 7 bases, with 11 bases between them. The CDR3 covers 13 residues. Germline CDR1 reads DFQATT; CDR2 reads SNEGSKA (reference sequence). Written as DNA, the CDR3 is TGCAGTGCTAGAGATTTTTGGGACTATACGCAGTATTTT. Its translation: CSARDFWDYTQYF.

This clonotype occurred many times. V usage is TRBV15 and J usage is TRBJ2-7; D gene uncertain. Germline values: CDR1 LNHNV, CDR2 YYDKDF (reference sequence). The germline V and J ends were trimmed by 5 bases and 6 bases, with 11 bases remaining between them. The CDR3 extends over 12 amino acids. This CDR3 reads CATSSLGSEQYF. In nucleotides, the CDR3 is TGTGCCACCAGCTCCCTAGGCTCCGAGCAGTACTTC.